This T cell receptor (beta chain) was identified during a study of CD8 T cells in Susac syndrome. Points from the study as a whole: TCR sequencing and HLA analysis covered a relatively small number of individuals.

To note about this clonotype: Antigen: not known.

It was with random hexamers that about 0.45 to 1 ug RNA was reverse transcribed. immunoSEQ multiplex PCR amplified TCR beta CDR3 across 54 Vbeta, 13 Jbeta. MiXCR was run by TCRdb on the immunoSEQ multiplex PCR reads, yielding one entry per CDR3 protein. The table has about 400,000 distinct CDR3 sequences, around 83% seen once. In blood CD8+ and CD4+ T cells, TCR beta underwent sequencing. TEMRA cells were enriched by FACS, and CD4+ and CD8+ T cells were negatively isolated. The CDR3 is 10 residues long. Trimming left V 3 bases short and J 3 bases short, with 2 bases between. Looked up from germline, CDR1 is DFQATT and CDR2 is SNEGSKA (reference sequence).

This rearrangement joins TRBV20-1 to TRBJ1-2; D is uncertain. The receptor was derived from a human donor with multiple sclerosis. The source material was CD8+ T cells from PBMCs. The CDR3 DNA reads TGCAGTGCTAGTGACTATGGCTACACCTTC. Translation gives CSASDYGYTF.